This T cell receptor beta chain was identified in a study of blood T cells in healthy people across ages. For this clonotype: The antigen is unknown.

Every donor contributed roughly 10 milliliters of peripheral blood by blood draw. The authors ran a second PCR of about 6 to 11 cycles using a sample-barcoded 5' primer and a J-beta primer mix. TCRdb used MiXCR to reprocess the 5' RACE reads, holding one entry per CDR3 protein. The repertoire holds about 1 million distinct CDR3 sequences, with more than 40% as singletons. Study-wide findings and caveats: The percentage of naive T cells correlated strongly with TCR beta diversity.

Per the germline V gene, CDR1 is DFQATT and CDR2 is SNEGSKA (reference sequence). The CDR3 loop spans 11 amino acids. The V and J ends lost 4 bases and 0 bases respectively, with 0 bases between them. V and J are TRBV20-1 and TRBJ1-4; D not certain. The sequenced sample was blood. The sequence came from a woman aged 60 to 75 in good health. The CDR3 coding sequence is TGCAGTGCTACAACTAATGAAAAACTGTTTTTT. It specifies CSATTNEKLFF.